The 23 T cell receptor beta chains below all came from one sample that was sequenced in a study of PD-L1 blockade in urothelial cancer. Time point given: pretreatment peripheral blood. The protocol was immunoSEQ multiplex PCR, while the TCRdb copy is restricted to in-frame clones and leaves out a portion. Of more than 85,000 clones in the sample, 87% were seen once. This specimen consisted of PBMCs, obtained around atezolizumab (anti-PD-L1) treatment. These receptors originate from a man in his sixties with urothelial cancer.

The DNA for the CDR3 is TGTGCCAGTAGTAGAGCGGGGGAAGCTTTCTTT. It encodes CASSRAGEAFF. The genes are TRBV19 and TRBJ1-1; the D is unclear. The V gene's germline CDR1 is LNHDA and CDR2 SQIVND (reference sequence). This CDR3 has 11 amino acids. V was trimmed by 4 bases and J by 8 bases, leaving 8 bases between them. Drawing the rest from reference TRBV19 and TRBJ1-1, the complete variable domain is DGGITQSPKYLFRKEGQNVTLSCEQNLNHDAMYWYRQDPGQGLRLIYYSQIVNDFQKGDIAEGYSVSREKKESFPLTVTSAQKNPTAFYLCASSRAGEAFFGQGTRLTVV.

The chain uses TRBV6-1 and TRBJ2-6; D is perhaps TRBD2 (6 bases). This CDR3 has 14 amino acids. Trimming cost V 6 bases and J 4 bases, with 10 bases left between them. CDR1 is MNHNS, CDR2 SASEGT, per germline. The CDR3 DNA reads TGTGCCAGCAGGGGAGGTTCGGGGGCCAACGTCCTGACTTTC. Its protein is CASRGGSGANVLTF.

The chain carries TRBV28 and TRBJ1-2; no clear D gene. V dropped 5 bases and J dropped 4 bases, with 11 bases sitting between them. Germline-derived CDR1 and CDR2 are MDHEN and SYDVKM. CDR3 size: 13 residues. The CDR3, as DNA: TGTGCCAGCAGTCGAGAGGTAGTCTATGGCTACACCTTC. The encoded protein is CASSREVVYGYTF.

The CDR3 protein is CASSFGVNTGELFF. The CDR3 DNA follows: TGTGCCAGCAGCTTCGGTGTGAACACCGGGGAGCTGTTTTTT. This chain uses TRBV11-3 with TRBJ2-2; D is unclear. CDR1 is SGHNT and CDR2 is YENEEA in the germline V gene. V lost 3 bases and J lost 1, with 6 bases in between. This CDR3 comprises 14 residues.

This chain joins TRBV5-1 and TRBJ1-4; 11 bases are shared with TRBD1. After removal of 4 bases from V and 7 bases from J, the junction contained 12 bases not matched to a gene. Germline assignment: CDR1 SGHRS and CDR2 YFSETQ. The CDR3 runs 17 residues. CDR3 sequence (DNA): TGCGCCAGCAGCACCCTAGGAGGACAGGGGGCGGGTGAAAAACTGTTTTTT. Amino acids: CASSTLGGQGAGEKLFF.

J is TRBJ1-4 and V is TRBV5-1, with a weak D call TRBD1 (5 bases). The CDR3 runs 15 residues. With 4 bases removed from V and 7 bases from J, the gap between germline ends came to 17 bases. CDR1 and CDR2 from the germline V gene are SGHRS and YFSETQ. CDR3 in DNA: TGCGCCAGCAGCAGAGGAGGGGAGGAGAGTGAAAAACTGTTTTTT. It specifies CASSRGGEESEKLFF. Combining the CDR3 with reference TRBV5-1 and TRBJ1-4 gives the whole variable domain KAGVTQTPRYLIKTRGQQVTLSCSPISGHRSVSWYQQTPGQGLQFLFEYFSETQRNKGNFPGRFSGRQFSNSRSEMNVSTLELGDSALYLCASSRGGEESEKLFFGSGTQLSVL.

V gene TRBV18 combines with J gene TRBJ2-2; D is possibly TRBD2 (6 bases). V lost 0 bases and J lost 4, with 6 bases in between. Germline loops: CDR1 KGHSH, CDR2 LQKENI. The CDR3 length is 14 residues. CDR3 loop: CASSPPGGTGELFF. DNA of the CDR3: TGTGCCAGCTCACCACCGGGGGGCACCGGGGAGCTGTTTTTT. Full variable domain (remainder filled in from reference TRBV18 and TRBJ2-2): NAGVMQNPRHLVRRRGQEARLRCSPMKGHSHVYWYRQLPEEGLKFMVYLQKENIIDESGMPKERFSAEFPKEGPSILRIQQVVRGDSAAYFCASSPPGGTGELFFGEGSRLTVL.

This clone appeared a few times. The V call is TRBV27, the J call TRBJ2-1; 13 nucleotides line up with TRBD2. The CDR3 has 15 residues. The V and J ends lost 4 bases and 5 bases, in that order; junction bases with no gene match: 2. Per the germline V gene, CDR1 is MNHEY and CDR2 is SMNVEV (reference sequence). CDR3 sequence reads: CASSSGTSGNNEQFF. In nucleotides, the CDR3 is TGTGCCAGCAGTTCAGGGACTAGCGGGAACAATGAGCAGTTCTTC.

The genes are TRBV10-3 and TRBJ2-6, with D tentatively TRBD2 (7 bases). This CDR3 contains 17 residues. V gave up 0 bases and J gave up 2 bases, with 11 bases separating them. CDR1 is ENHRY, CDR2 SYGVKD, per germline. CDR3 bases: TGTGCCATCAGTGAGTCGGGGGGGCGGGCTGGGGCCAACGTCCTGACTTTC. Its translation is CAISESGGRAGANVLTF.

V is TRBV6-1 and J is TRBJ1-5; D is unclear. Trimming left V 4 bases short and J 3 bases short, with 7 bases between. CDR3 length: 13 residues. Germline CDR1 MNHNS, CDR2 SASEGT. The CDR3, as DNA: TGTGCCAGCAGTGTTTACATCAATCAGCCCCAGCATTTT. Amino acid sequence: CASSVYINQPQHF.

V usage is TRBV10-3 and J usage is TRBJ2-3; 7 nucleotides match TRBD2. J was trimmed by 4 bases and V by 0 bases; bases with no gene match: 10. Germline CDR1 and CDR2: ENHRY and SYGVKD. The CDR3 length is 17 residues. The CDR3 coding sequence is TGTGCCATCAGTGAGTCGAATCGGGGGAGGGCAGCAGATACGCAGTATTTT. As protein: CAISESNRGRAADTQYF.

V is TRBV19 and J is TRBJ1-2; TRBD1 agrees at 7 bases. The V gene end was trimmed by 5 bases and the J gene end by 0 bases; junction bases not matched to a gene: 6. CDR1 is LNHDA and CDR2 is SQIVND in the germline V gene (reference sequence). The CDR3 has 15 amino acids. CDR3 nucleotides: TGTGCCAGTAGTGCCTCCGGGACAGCTAACTATGGCTACACCTTC. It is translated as CASSASGTANYGYTF.

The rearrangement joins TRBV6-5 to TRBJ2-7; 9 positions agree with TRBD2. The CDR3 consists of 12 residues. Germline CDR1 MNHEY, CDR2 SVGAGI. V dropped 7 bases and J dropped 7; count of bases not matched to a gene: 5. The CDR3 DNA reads TGTGCCAGCACACACACTAGCGGGGAGCAGTACTTC. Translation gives CASTHTSGEQYF.

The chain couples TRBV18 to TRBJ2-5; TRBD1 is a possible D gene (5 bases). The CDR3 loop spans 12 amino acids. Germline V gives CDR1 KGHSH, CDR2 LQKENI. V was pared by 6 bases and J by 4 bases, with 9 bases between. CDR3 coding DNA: TGTGCCAGCTCCAGGGTTGCAGAGACCCAGTACTTC. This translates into CASSRVAETQYF.

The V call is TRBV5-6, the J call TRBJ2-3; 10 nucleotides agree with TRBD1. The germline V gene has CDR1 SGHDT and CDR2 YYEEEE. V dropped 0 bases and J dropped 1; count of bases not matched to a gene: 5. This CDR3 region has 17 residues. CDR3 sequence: CASSLAGTGARTDTQYF. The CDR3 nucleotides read TGTGCCAGCAGCTTGGCCGGGACAGGGGCCCGCACAGATACGCAGTATTTT.

CDR3 nucleotides: TGTGCCAGCAGTTCGGGGGGTTGGGTGACAGATACGCAGTATTTT. Protein product: CASSSGGWVTDTQYF. The chain uses TRBV27 and TRBJ2-3, with 7 bases aligning to TRBD2. The trim removed 4 bases at V and 3 bases at J, leaving 7 bases unmatched. CDR3 length: 15 residues. In germline, CDR1 is MNHEY, CDR2 SMNVEV (reference sequence).

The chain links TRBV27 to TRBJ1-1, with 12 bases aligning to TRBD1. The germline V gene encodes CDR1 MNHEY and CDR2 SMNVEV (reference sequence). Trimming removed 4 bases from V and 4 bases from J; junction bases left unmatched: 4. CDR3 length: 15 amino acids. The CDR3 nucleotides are TGTGCCAGCAGTTGGGGACAGGGGGCGGGCACTGAAGCTTTCTTT. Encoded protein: CASSWGQGAGTEAFF.

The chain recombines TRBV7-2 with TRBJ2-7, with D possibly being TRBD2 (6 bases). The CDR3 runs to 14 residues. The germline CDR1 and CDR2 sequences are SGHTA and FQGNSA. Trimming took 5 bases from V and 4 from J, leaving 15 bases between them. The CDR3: CASSPSGTQYEQYF. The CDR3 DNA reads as TGTGCCAGCAGCCCGTCCGGGACTCAATACGAGCAGTACTTC.

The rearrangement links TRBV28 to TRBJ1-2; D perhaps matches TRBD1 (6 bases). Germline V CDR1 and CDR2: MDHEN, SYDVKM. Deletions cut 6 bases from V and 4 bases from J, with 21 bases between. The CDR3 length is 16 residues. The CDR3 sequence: CASRSDLGQRSYGYTF. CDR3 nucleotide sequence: TGTGCCAGCAGATCCGACCTAGGACAGCGTAGCTATGGCTACACCTTC.

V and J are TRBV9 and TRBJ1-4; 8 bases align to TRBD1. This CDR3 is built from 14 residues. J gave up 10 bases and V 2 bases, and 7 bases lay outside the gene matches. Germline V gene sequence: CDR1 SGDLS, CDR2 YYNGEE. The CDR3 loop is CASSVDGQGGKLFF. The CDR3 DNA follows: TGTGCCAGCAGCGTGGACGGACAGGGCGGAAAACTGTTTTTT.

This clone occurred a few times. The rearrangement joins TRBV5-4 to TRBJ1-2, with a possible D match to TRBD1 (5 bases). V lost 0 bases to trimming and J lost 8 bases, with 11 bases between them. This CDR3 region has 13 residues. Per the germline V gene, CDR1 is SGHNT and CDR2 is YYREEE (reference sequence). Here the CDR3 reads CASSLVGGEGYTF. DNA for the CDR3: TGTGCCAGCAGCTTGGTCGGAGGGGAGGGCTACACCTTC.

CDR3: CASSTGLAGIHEQYF. CDR3 DNA sequence: TGTGCCAGTAGTACGGGACTAGCGGGAATCCACGAGCAGTACTTC. The chain uses TRBV19 and TRBJ2-7, with 13 bases fitting TRBD2. The CDR3 sequence is 15 residues long. The germline CDR1 and CDR2 sequences are LNHDA and SQIVND (reference sequence). The trim removed 4 bases at V and 5 bases at J, leaving 5 bases unmatched.

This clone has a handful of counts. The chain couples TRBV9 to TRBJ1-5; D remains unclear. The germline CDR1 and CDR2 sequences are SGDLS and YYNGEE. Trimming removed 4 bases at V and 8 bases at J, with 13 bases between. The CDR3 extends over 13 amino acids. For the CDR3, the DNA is TGTGCCAGCAGCCGCAAGTTAACTGAGCCCCAGCATTTT. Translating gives CASSRKLTEPQHF.